A selection of T cell receptor beta chains follows, all from one sample in a study of PD-1 blockade in classical Hodgkin lymphoma. Sequencing was performed with immunoSEQ multiplex PCR; in TCRdb, only in-frame clones are kept and a portion is missing. Among around 30,000 clones listed, around 86% were seen once. The sequences come from CD4+ T cells from blood, collected before the fourth cycle of nivolumab. The receptors stem from a human donor with classical Hodgkin lymphoma. Each CDR3 is given without its conserved first and last residue. Clone size appears in some rows only: once, few, many, or a class for an expanded clone.

abundance: .; len: 13; v_gene: TRBV7-3; CDR3aa: AIGTAGSGANVLT
abundance: .; len: 19; v_gene: TRBV9; CDR3aa: ASGGRSGSSSGPTGANVLT
abundance: .; len: 13; v_gene: TRBV14; CDR3aa: ASSFRTGPYNEQF
abundance: .; len: 11; v_gene: TRBV19; CDR3aa: ASKAGLGQPQH
abundance: few; len: 12; v_gene: TRBV2; CDR3aa: ASSGGGRRDGYT
abundance: .; len: 11; v_gene: TRBV10-3; CDR3aa: AITPSGQETQY
abundance: .; len: 13; v_gene: TRBV7-2; CDR3aa: ASSSGTNSYNEQF
abundance: few; len: 10; v_gene: TRBV6-5; CDR3aa: ASSQSSGEQY
abundance: once; len: 15; v_gene: TRBV12-2; CDR3aa: ASRREKGGADTGELF
abundance: .; len: 8; v_gene: TRBV6-1; CDR3aa: ASQGTEAF
abundance: .; len: 14; v_gene: TRBV7-2; CDR3aa: ASSLSSGNSYNEQF
abundance: .; len: 9; v_gene: TRBV5-3; CDR3aa: ARSRYTEAF
abundance: .; len: 13; v_gene: TRBV5-1; CDR3aa: ASSLQSPEAGELF
abundance: .; len: 16; v_gene: TRBV18; CDR3aa: ASSPLLAGASGVETQY
abundance: .; len: 11; v_gene: TRBV18; CDR3aa: ASSAGVAYEQY
abundance: .; len: 11; v_gene: TRBV7-2; CDR3aa: ASRHQYNSPLH
abundance: once; len: 13; v_gene: TRBV10-2; CDR3aa: ASRLDGQNTGELF
abundance: few; len: 12; v_gene: TRBV2; CDR3aa: ASRDSVSFDTQY
abundance: .; len: 14; v_gene: TRBV18; CDR3aa: ASSPFQGATNEKLF
abundance: .; len: 13; v_gene: TRBV27; CDR3aa: ASGGRASNTGELF
abundance: .; len: 12; v_gene: TRBV5-6; CDR3aa: ASSLGQGNSPLH
abundance: few; len: 13; v_gene: TRBV7-9; CDR3aa: ASSLGRSGNTEAF
abundance: .; len: 10; v_gene: TRBV25-1; CDR3aa: ASRGNSYEQY
abundance: .; len: 10; v_gene: TRBV18; CDR3aa: ASSPTGDIQY
abundance: .; len: 10; v_gene: TRBV4-1; CDR3aa: ASSQALGEQY
abundance: once; len: 14; v_gene: TRBV11-2; CDR3aa: ASSLWVSPAPDTQY
abundance: .; len: 11; v_gene: TRBV9; CDR3aa: ASSAGGDETQY
abundance: .; len: 14; v_gene: TRBV5-1; CDR3aa: ASSLGLAGAYNEQF
abundance: .; len: 13; v_gene: TRBV9; CDR3aa: ASSPSGTGGYEQY
abundance: .; len: 11; v_gene: TRBV6-5; CDR3aa: AIFQSQNPSLF
abundance: .; len: 11; v_gene: TRBV19; CDR3aa: ATGTSGGGTQY
abundance: .; len: 10; v_gene: TRBV2; CDR3aa: ASNRVSYEQY
abundance: .; len: 11; v_gene: TRBV4-2; CDR3aa: ASSQGHTDTQY
abundance: .; len: 14; v_gene: TRBV19; CDR3aa: ASSIGTGTSNQPQH
abundance: .; len: 12; v_gene: TRBV2; CDR3aa: ASSEADRVSPLH
abundance: .; len: 12; v_gene: TRBV4-2; CDR3aa: ASSRGAESYEQY
abundance: .; len: 11; v_gene: TRBV11-2; CDR3aa: ASSLGLVETQY
abundance: .; len: 16; v_gene: TRBV28; CDR3aa: ASSFLIAGGLRFNEQF
abundance: .; len: 18; v_gene: TRBV5-1; CDR3aa: ASRVRLAGGDLSGANVLT
abundance: .; len: 10; v_gene: TRBV29-1; CDR3aa: SVQREGLEQY
abundance: .; len: 13; v_gene: TRBV7-6; CDR3aa: ASSYVRDGGTEAF
abundance: few; len: 12; v_gene: TRBV6-6; CDR3aa: ASRATGVVHEQY
abundance: .; len: 15; v_gene: TRBV7-2; CDR3aa: ASSQQQGYSSGTGEF
abundance: .; len: 16; v_gene: TRBV19; CDR3aa: ASSIFAGGSLSTDTQY
abundance: .; len: 13; v_gene: TRBV28; CDR3aa: ASSDGPLSSYEQY
abundance: .; len: 13; v_gene: TRBV6-5; CDR3aa: ASSYSWEHNSPLH
abundance: .; len: 12; v_gene: TRBV19; CDR3aa: ASSIQGGGYEQY